This T cell receptor (beta chain) emerged from a study of sequential checkpoint blockade in melanoma. This clone has more than one count but fewer than ten. The CDR3 has 12 residues. Germline assignment: CDR1 SGDLS and CDR2 YYNGEE. Trimming stripped 5 bases from V and 10 bases from J, with 13 bases between. Clones were sequenced by immunoSEQ multiplex PCR, and TCRdb holds only the in-frame ones, with some missing. This table has tens of thousands of clones, around 32% appearing once. Treatment meaning: randomized to nivolumab then ipilimumab (arm A) or the reverse (arm B). The sequence was obtained from a human donor with melanoma. This sequence joins TRBV9 and TRBJ2-1; the D gene is possibly TRBD1 (5 bases). Here the sequenced sample was tumor tissue (inferred from file names), taken from a patient given nivolumab and ipilimumab in sequence. The CDR3 spells CASSAQGNEQFF. The CDR3 DNA sequence: TGTGCCAGCAGTGCCCAGGGTAACGAGCAGTTCTTC.